What follows are 28 T cell receptor beta chains derived from one specimen sequenced in a study of cytomegalovirus exposure and HLA in healthy donors (dated by TCRdb to the late 2010s). Library prep was done by the immunoSEQ multiplex PCR assay. For the multiplex PCR, a mixture combining 60 forward primers for TCR Vbeta segments and 13 reverse primers for TCR Jbeta segments was used. As stored in TCRdb, this immuneACCESS dataset retains in-frame rearrangements with V and J assigned. A fraction of the clones does not appear; measured against another copy, unresolved V genes explain less than half of the discrepancy, and the remainder lacks a known reason. The table for this sample lists under 200,000 clones; about 85% of them were counted only once. Just over 2.5% of the sample belongs to the ten largest clones. Sequencing was performed on PBMCs. These receptors all stem from a man younger than 45 in good health and CMV-seropositive.

The V call is TRBV10-3, the J call TRBJ2-1; 10 bases map to TRBD2. Germline CDR1 is ENHRY and CDR2 is SYGVKD. The CDR3 spans 14 residues. Trimming took 6 bases from V and 8 from J; bases not matched to a gene: 7. CDR3 sequence: CAISLAGGWDEQFF. The CDR3 DNA sequence: TGTGCCATCAGCTTAGCGGGAGGCTGGGATGAGCAGTTCTTC.

The V call is TRBV9, the J call TRBJ1-2, with 10 bases that match TRBD1. The CDR3 totals 15 residues. Unmatched junction bases numbered 9, after V lost 2 bases and J lost 8 bases. CDR1 and CDR2 (germline): SGDLS, YYNGEE. The CDR3 DNA sequence: TGTGCCAGCAGCGTGAGGGGGGACAGGGGAGGAGGCTACACCTTC. Translating it yields CASSVRGDRGGGYTF.

This chain links TRBV11-2 with TRBJ2-1, with 10 nucleotides matching TRBD2. J was trimmed by 2 bases and V by 4 bases; bases with no gene match: 5. The CDR3 consists of 16 residues. CDR1 SGHAT and CDR2 FQNNGV come from the germline V gene. The DNA of the CDR3 is TGTGCCAGCAGCTCCCGAGCGGGAGGGACCTACAATGAGCAGTTCTTC. Protein: CASSSRAGGTYNEQFF.

This sequence joins TRBV7-9 and TRBJ1-1, with unresolved D. Germline CDR1 is SEHNR and CDR2 is FQNEAQ (reference sequence). The CDR3 is 13 residues long. V shed 5 bases and J shed 2 bases, with 9 bases lying between them. The DNA of the CDR3 is TGTGCCAGCAGCACTCAGGCTAACACTGAAGCTTTCTTT. This encodes CASSTQANTEAFF.

The chain links TRBV5-1 to TRBJ2-7; D not resolved. Germline V lookup: CDR1 SGHRS, CDR2 YFSETQ. CDR3 length: 14 amino acids. V lost 0 bases to trimming and J lost 2 bases, with 9 bases between them. CDR3: CASSLGSGAYEQYF. DNA for the CDR3: TGCGCCAGCAGCTTGGGGTCGGGTGCCTACGAGCAGTACTTC.

The chain employs TRBV5-4 and TRBJ2-2; weak D call: TRBD2 (5 bases). CDR1 and CDR2 from the germline V gene are SGHNT and YYREEE (reference sequence). This CDR3 is 15 amino acids long. With 2 bases removed from V and 1 base from J, the gap between germline ends came to 9 bases. As DNA, the CDR3 is TGTGCCAGCAGCTTCTTCCGGGGGAACACCGGGGAGCTGTTTTTT. The encoded protein is CASSFFRGNTGELFF.

V and J are TRBV19 and TRBJ1-2, with 8 nucleotides matching TRBD1. Germline CDR1 reads LNHDA; CDR2 reads SQIVND (reference sequence). The CDR3 extends over 14 amino acids. V lost 7 bases and J lost 2; bases outside the gene matches: 6. CDR3 coding DNA: TGTGCCAGTATAAGGGCAGGGGGCAACTATGGCTACACCTTC. As protein: CASIRAGGNYGYTF.

The chain joins TRBV7-2 to TRBJ2-2; maybe TRBD2 (5 bases). This CDR3 is 17 amino acids long. The ends were cut back, 2 bases at V and 6 bases at J, with 19 bases in the middle. CDR1 and CDR2 from the germline V gene are SGHTA and FQGNSA. CDR3 amino acids: CASSLIDPGSIAGELFF. CDR3 in DNA: TGTGCCAGCAGCTTAATCGACCCGGGGAGTATCGCCGGGGAGCTGTTTTTT. The full variable domain, rest sourced from reference TRBV7-2 and TRBJ2-2, is GAGVSQSPSNKVTEKGKDVELRCDPISGHTALYWYRQSLGQGLEFLIYFQGNSAPDKSGLPSDRFSAERTGGSVSTLTIQRTQQEDSAVYLCASSLIDPGSIAGELFFGEGSRLTVL.

The chain combines TRBV18 with TRBJ1-3; TRBD1 is a possible D gene (5 bases). Per germline, CDR1 KGHSH and CDR2 LQKENI. The V end lost 4 bases, the J end lost 0 bases, and 16 bases lay between the germline ends. CDR3 length: 17 residues. Here the CDR3 DNA reads TGTGCCAGCTCACTACAGGTGGGGAAAAGCTCTGGAAACACCATATATTTT. Translated, it gives CASSLQVGKSSGNTIYF.

The V gene is TRBV28, the J gene TRBJ1-4; 7 bases line up with TRBD1. Germline-derived CDR1 and CDR2 are MDHEN and SYDVKM. The CDR3 is 17 residues long. V was pared by 1 base and J by 4 bases, with 9 bases of the junction left unmatched. The CDR3 nucleotides read TGTGCCAGCAGTTTATCGCGGGACAGAGACCTTAATGAAAAACTGTTTTTT. Translation: CASSLSRDRDLNEKLFF.

The sample holds a few counts of this clone. The gene calls are TRBV2 and TRBJ2-7; 7 bases match TRBD1. V dropped 7 bases and J dropped 2; count of bases not matched to a gene: 5. The CDR3 sequence is 13 residues long. Germline V gene lookup returns CDR1 SNHLY and CDR2 FYNNEI. In DNA form, the CDR3 reads TGTGCCAGCAAGGACAGGCTCCCCTACGAGCAGTACTTC. Translated, it gives CASKDRLPYEQYF.

This chain connects TRBV6-6 to TRBJ1-2, with D maybe TRBD1 (5 bases). The CDR3 is made up of 14 amino acids. Germline V gene sequence: CDR1 MNHNY, CDR2 SVGAGI (reference sequence). V was cut by 5 bases and J by 3 bases, with 13 bases left in between. CDR3 sequence reads: CASSQQALDYGYTF. Written as DNA, the CDR3 is TGTGCCAGCAGTCAACAGGCTCTAGACTATGGCTACACCTTC.

J is TRBJ2-1 and V is TRBV11-3; 9 nucleotides agree with TRBD1. The length of the CDR3 is 16 residues. Germline loops: CDR1 SGHNT, CDR2 YENEEA. The V and J ends lost 1 base and 7 bases, in that order; junction bases with no gene match: 8. For the CDR3, the DNA is TGTGCCAGCAGCTTAGTAGGGGACAGGGCGGGGAATGAGCAGTTCTTC. The encoded protein is CASSLVGDRAGNEQFF.

The chain couples TRBV4-1 to TRBJ1-3; 8 nucleotides agree with TRBD1. Germline V gene sequence: CDR1 MGHRA, CDR2 YSYEKL. V lost 1 base, J lost 4 bases, and 9 bases stayed unmatched. This CDR3 is built from 17 residues. CDR3 in amino acids: CASSQGTGFVRGNTIYF. The CDR3 region has the DNA TGCGCCAGCAGCCAAGGGACAGGGTTTGTACGCGGAAACACCATATATTTT.

V gene TRBV2 combines with J gene TRBJ2-7; D is possibly TRBD1 (6 bases). CDR1 and CDR2 from the germline V gene are SNHLY and FYNNEI. Trimming removed 6 bases from V and 2 bases from J, with 14 bases in between. The CDR3 is made up of 14 amino acids. The CDR3 loop reads CASSSGTTTYEQYV. The CDR3 bases are TGTGCCAGCAGCTCCGGGACAACAACCTACGAGCAGTACGTC.

This chain uses TRBV11-3 with TRBJ1-1; no definite D call. The V end lost 1 base, the J end lost 0 bases, and 6 bases lay between the germline ends. The germline CDR1 and CDR2 sequences are SGHNT and YENEEA. This CDR3 region has 14 residues. In DNA form, the CDR3 reads TGTGCCAGCAGCTTAGGGCAGATGAACACTGAAGCTTTCTTT. As protein: CASSLGQMNTEAFF.

V and J are TRBV18 and TRBJ2-2; tentatively, D is TRBD1 (6 bases). This CDR3 has 15 residues. Deletions cut 3 bases from V and 2 bases from J, with 10 bases between. Per the germline V gene, CDR1 is KGHSH and CDR2 is LQKENI. CDR3 residues: CASSPGQYNTGELFF. The CDR3 coding sequence is TGTGCCAGCTCACCGGGACAATACAACACCGGGGAGCTGTTTTTT.

The chain carries TRBV12-5 and TRBJ2-7; TRBD1 matches 9 bases. The V segment lost 2 bases and the J segment 2 bases; nucleotides outside the gene matches: 4. The CDR3 runs 15 residues. Germline CDR1 is LGHNT and CDR2 is FRNRAP. The CDR3 sequence is CASGLKTGGPYEQYF. CDR3 DNA: TGTGCTAGTGGTTTGAAGACAGGGGGGCCCTACGAGCAGTACTTC. Using reference TRBV12-5 and TRBJ2-7 for the parts outside the CDR3, the full variable domain is DARVTQTPRHKVTEMGQEVTMRCQPILGHNTVFWYRQTMMQGLELLAYFRNRAPLDDSGMPKDRFSAEMPDATLATLKIQPSEPRDSAVYFCASGLKTGGPYEQYFGPGTRLTVT.

The J gene is TRBJ1-1, the V gene TRBV2; possibly TRBD1 for D (6 bases). The V and J ends lost 5 bases and 4 bases respectively, with 14 bases between them. From germline, CDR1 is SNHLY and CDR2 FYNNEI. This CDR3 has 14 residues. This chain's CDR3 is CASSFLGAGTEAFF. The CDR3 DNA reads TGTGCCAGCAGTTTCCTGGGGGCTGGCACTGAAGCTTTCTTT.

The rearrangement joins TRBV5-5 to TRBJ1-1; the match to TRBD1 covers 9 bases. V was clipped by 1 base and J by 7 bases; unmatched bases: 5. CDR3 length: 14 residues. CDR1 is SGHKS, CDR2 YYEKEE, per germline (reference sequence). The CDR3 reads CASSLTGGSLEAFF. CDR3 nucleotide sequence: TGTGCCAGCAGCTTGACAGGGGGCTCCCTTGAAGCTTTCTTT.

The sample holds a few counts of this clone. V gene TRBV18 combines with J gene TRBJ2-2; D possibly corresponds to TRBD2 (5 bases). Trimming removed 6 bases from V and 0 bases from J, with 11 bases in between. This CDR3 is 15 amino acids long. CDR1 is KGHSH and CDR2 is LQKENI in the germline V gene. As DNA, the CDR3 is TGTGCCAGCTCCTGGACTGATACGAACACCGGGGAGCTGTTTTTT. Its protein is CASSWTDTNTGELFF.

This sequence joins TRBV6-5 and TRBJ2-2, with 11 bases lining up with TRBD2. The CDR3 length is 15 residues. CDR1 is MNHEY, CDR2 SVGAGI, per germline. V shed 6 bases, J shed 4 bases, and the junction held 4 bases outside the gene matches. The CDR3 sequence is CASSLAGGVTGELFF. The CDR3 DNA sequence: TGTGCCAGCAGCCTAGCGGGAGGCGTCACCGGGGAGCTGTTTTTT.

This clone was seen a single time. The chain is built from TRBV29-1 and TRBJ1-1; D remains ambiguous. V was clipped by 5 bases and J by 0 bases, with 4 bases between them. This CDR3 has 11 residues. The germline gives CDR1 SQVTM, CDR2 ANQGSEA. CDR3 DNA: TGCAGCGTTCTCTTGAACACTGAAGCTTTCTTT. Amino acids: CSVLLNTEAFF.

The gene calls are TRBV9 and TRBJ2-1; 10 bases are shared with TRBD2. The germline V gene has CDR1 SGDLS and CDR2 YYNGEE. This CDR3 comprises 16 residues. V lost 1 base, J lost 9 bases, and 10 bases stayed unmatched. The CDR3 DNA reads as TGTGCCAGCAGCGTAACCCCGGGACTAGCGTCTGGTGAGCAGTTCTTC. Amino acids: CASSVTPGLASGEQFF.

The V gene is TRBV15, the J gene TRBJ2-5, with D tentatively TRBD2 (6 bases). Trimming stripped 0 bases from V and 11 bases from J, with 16 bases between. The CDR3 sequence is 14 residues long. From germline, CDR1 is LNHNV and CDR2 YYDKDF (reference sequence). CDR3 sequence reads: CATSRDRGLGGQYF. The DNA for the CDR3 is TGTGCCACCAGCAGAGATCGGGGTCTGGGGGGTCAGTACTTC.

This clone was picked up a small number of times. The rearrangement joins TRBV6-5 to TRBJ1-2, with D unresolved. The CDR3 has 13 residues. CDR1 is MNHEY and CDR2 is SVGAGI in the germline V gene. With 5 bases removed from V and 3 bases from J, the gap between germline ends came to 10 bases. The CDR3 DNA reads TGTGCCAGCAGTCAGACAAGCCACTATGGCTACACCTTC. Its translation is CASSQTSHYGYTF.

The genes are TRBV7-2 and TRBJ2-4; possibly TRBD1 for D (6 bases). Trimming pared 5 bases from V and 7 bases from J, leaving 15 bases between. This CDR3 spans 14 amino acids. CDR1 and CDR2 (germline): SGHTA, FQGNSA. The DNA of the CDR3 is TGTGCCAGCAGCCTCGACAGGAGAGGTAACATTCAGTACTTC. Encoded protein: CASSLDRRGNIQYF.

The J gene is TRBJ1-5, the V gene TRBV28; D ambiguous. This CDR3 spans 17 amino acids. Germline CDR1 and CDR2: MDHEN and SYDVKM. V lost 3 bases to trimming and J lost 2 bases, with 17 bases between them. The CDR3 sequence: CASSLLIWVEGNQPQHF. The CDR3 region has the DNA TGTGCCAGCAGTTTGCTAATCTGGGTGGAGGGCAATCAGCCCCAGCATTTT.